This TCR beta chain is drawn from a study of cytomegalovirus exposure and HLA in healthy donors. Findings of the study overall: Associated with HLA alleles at 0.05 false discovery rate in a later analysis were 16,951 TCR beta sequences. Later analysis found that TCR beta chains associated with HLA were more clonally expanded than other, equally common chains. Later analysis showed TCR association rates varying by HLA locus, highest for DRB1 and lowest for HLA-C.

PCR primers comprised 60 Vbeta and 13 Jbeta primers. Repertoires were generated with immunoSEQ multiplex PCR, while TCRdb's copy carries only in-frame clones and drops some. The sample records about 150,000 clones, over 65% being singletons. Whereas donors were nominally healthy upon sampling, unrecorded immune exposures were probable. To note about this clone: Its antigen remains unidentified.

V shed 3 bases, J shed 3 bases, and the junction held 6 bases outside the gene matches. The CDR3 loop spans 16 amino acids. CDR1 and CDR2 from the germline V gene are MNHEY and SMNVEV (reference sequence). This chain uses TRBV27 with TRBJ2-5, with 11 nucleotides matching TRBD2. The TCR comes from a man aged 40-49 years in good health and CMV-seropositive. The sequenced material came from PBMCs. The CDR3 sequence is CASSFTGTSGKETQYF. The CDR3, as DNA: TGTGCCAGCAGTTTTACCGGGACTAGCGGAAAAGAGACCCAGTACTTC.